This is a list of T cell receptor beta chains from one sample in a study of long-term antiretroviral therapy in people with HIV. Method: immunoSEQ multiplex PCR; TCRdb's copy keeps in-frame clones and lacks some. The data show under 20,000 clones, about 81% seen once. The starting material was unsorted PBMCs, obtained 3.1 to 3.3 years after starting antiretroviral therapy. These receptors were collected from a middle-aged woman with HIV. Each CDR3 is given with its conserved first and last residue. A D gene is named only where the DNA matches it firmly. Size is omitted from some rows. Given values are once, few, many or a class for expanded clones.

V gene: TRBV5-1
clone size: once
J gene: TRBJ1-4
D gene: -
CDR3 DNA: TGCGCCAGCAGCTTGGGGGGGACGGGCTACGAAAAACTGTTTTTT
CDR3 protein: CASSLGGTGYEKLFF

V gene: TRBV14
clone size: -
J gene: TRBJ2-7
D gene: TRBD1
CDR3 DNA: TGTGCCAGCAGAGGACAGGGGCGTTACGAGCAGTACTTC
CDR3 protein: CASRGQGRYEQYF

V gene: TRBV2
clone size: -
J gene: TRBJ2-5
D gene: TRBD2
CDR3 DNA: TGTGCCAGCACCGGGACTAGCGGGGGCCAAGAGACCCAGTACTTC
CDR3 protein: CASTGTSGGQETQYF

V gene: TRBV18
clone size: -
J gene: TRBJ2-5
D gene: TRBD2
CDR3 DNA: TGTGCCAGCTCACCACCGAGGCAACTAGCGGGGCGTCAAGAGACCCAGTACTTC
CDR3 protein: CASSPPRQLAGRQETQYF

V gene: TRBV5-4
clone size: once
J gene: TRBJ2-7
D gene: -
CDR3 DNA: TGTGCCAGCAGCCCCTCGAGGTCAGGTCCCTACGAGCAGTACTTC
CDR3 protein: CASSPSRSGPYEQYF

V gene: TRBV30
clone size: few
J gene: TRBJ1-1
D gene: -
CDR3 DNA: TGTGCCTGGACTCGGACAGAGAACACTGAAGCTTTCTTT
CDR3 protein: CAWTRTENTEAFF

V gene: TRBV9
clone size: -
J gene: TRBJ2-2
D gene: TRBD2
CDR3 DNA: TGTGCCAGCAGCGTAGCTCCACTAGCGGGCACCGGGGAGCTGTTTTTT
CDR3 protein: CASSVAPLAGTGELFF

V gene: TRBV19
clone size: -
J gene: TRBJ1-1
D gene: -
CDR3 DNA: TGTGCCAGTAGTTCGGGACAAGGACCTGAAGCTTTCTTT
CDR3 protein: CASSSGQGPEAFF

V gene: TRBV5-4
clone size: once
J gene: TRBJ1-2
D gene: -
CDR3 DNA: TGTGCCAGCAGCTCCGGCACGACAGGACTCTATGGCTACACCTTC
CDR3 protein: CASSSGTTGLYGYTF

V gene: TRBV30
clone size: -
J gene: TRBJ1-3
D gene: TRBD1
CDR3 DNA: TGTGCCTGTTCCCGGGGACAGGGGGCGGACACCATATATTTT
CDR3 protein: CACSRGQGADTIYF

V gene: TRBV6-6
clone size: -
J gene: TRBJ2-7
D gene: -
CDR3 DNA: TGTGCCAGCAGTCTTGGACAGTACTACGAGCAGTACTTC
CDR3 protein: CASSLGQYYEQYF

V gene: TRBV5-4
clone size: -
J gene: TRBJ1-2
D gene: -
CDR3 DNA: TGTGCCAGCAGCCGATATATCGGCCAGGGATCGGACGGCTACACCTTC
CDR3 protein: CASSRYIGQGSDGYTF

V gene: TRBV5-6
clone size: -
J gene: TRBJ1-1
D gene: TRBD1
CDR3 DNA: TGTGCCAGCAGCTCTTTCACAGGGGGCGAGGGCACTGAAGCTTTCTTT
CDR3 protein: CASSSFTGGEGTEAFF

V gene: TRBV5-1
clone size: -
J gene: TRBJ2-7
D gene: TRBD1
CDR3 DNA: TGCGCCAGCAGCATGGGACAGGGGGTCTACGAGCAGTACTTC
CDR3 protein: CASSMGQGVYEQYF

V gene: TRBV20-1
clone size: -
J gene: TRBJ1-2
D gene: -
CDR3 DNA: TGCAGTGCTAGTCAGGGGTATGGCTACACCTTC
CDR3 protein: CSASQGYGYTF

V gene: TRBV5-8
clone size: -
J gene: TRBJ2-1
D gene: -
CDR3 DNA: TGTGCCAGCAGCTTGCAGACAAGGTTCTTC
CDR3 protein: CASSLQTRFF

V gene: TRBV18
clone size: -
J gene: TRBJ2-7
D gene: -
CDR3 DNA: TGTGCCAGCTCACCTCAGCCAGTCCAGAAAACGAGCTACGAGCAGTACTTC
CDR3 protein: CASSPQPVQKTSYEQYF

V gene: TRBV5-1
clone size: -
J gene: TRBJ1-3
D gene: -
CDR3 DNA: TGCGCCAGCAGCCCCGTCGGGCGCTCTGGAAACACCATATATTTT
CDR3 protein: CASSPVGRSGNTIYF

V gene: TRBV29-1
clone size: -
J gene: TRBJ2-6
D gene: -
CDR3 DNA: TGCAGCGTTGTCGGAGCTGGGGCCAACGTCCTGACTTTC
CDR3 protein: CSVVGAGANVLTF

V gene: TRBV7-8
clone size: once
J gene: TRBJ1-6
D gene: TRBD1
CDR3 DNA: TGTGCCAGCAGCTTAGCGCCTGGGACAGGCCATTCACCCCTCCACTTT
CDR3 protein: CASSLAPGTGHSPLHF

V gene: TRBV10-3
clone size: few
J gene: TRBJ2-1
D gene: -
CDR3 DNA: TGTGCCATCAGGGACCGCCGTAATGAGCAGTTCTTC
CDR3 protein: CAIRDRRNEQFF

V gene: TRBV7-9
clone size: -
J gene: TRBJ1-2
D gene: TRBD1
CDR3 DNA: TGTGCCAGCAGCTTAGCTGGGGGACAGGGTAGGAGCTATGGCTACACCTTC
CDR3 protein: CASSLAGGQGRSYGYTF

V gene: TRBV7-2
clone size: -
J gene: TRBJ1-2
D gene: -
CDR3 DNA: TGTGCCAGCAGCTTAGTCGCTGGGATTGGTGCCAGCAAATATGGCTACACCTTC
CDR3 protein: CASSLVAGIGASKYGYTF

V gene: TRBV7-8
clone size: -
J gene: TRBJ1-4
D gene: -
CDR3 DNA: TGTGCCAGCAGCTTAGGGATTTATGAAAAACTGTTTTTT
CDR3 protein: CASSLGIYEKLFF

V gene: TRBV5-1
clone size: -
J gene: TRBJ2-6
D gene: TRBD1
CDR3 DNA: TGCGCCAGCAGCTTACCCCCCGGGACAGTCTCTGGGGCCAACGTCCTGACTTTC
CDR3 protein: CASSLPPGTVSGANVLTF

V gene: TRBV10-3
clone size: few
J gene: TRBJ2-3
D gene: -
CDR3 DNA: TGTGCCATCAGTGAGGTGGGGATATCGACAGATACGCAGTATTTT
CDR3 protein: CAISEVGISTDTQYF

V gene: TRBV4-3
clone size: -
J gene: TRBJ1-1
D gene: -
CDR3 DNA: TGCGCCAGCAGCCCAACCCACCCGAACACTGAAGCTTTCTTT
CDR3 protein: CASSPTHPNTEAFF

V gene: TRBV30
clone size: -
J gene: TRBJ2-7
D gene: -
CDR3 DNA: TGTGCCTGGAGTGTAGCCGGGGTAACCTACGAGCAGTACTTC
CDR3 protein: CAWSVAGVTYEQYF

V gene: TRBV7-9
clone size: -
J gene: TRBJ2-7
D gene: -
CDR3 DNA: TGTGCCAGCAGCTTAGCTCCCGACAGTCCAGAGGGCGAGCAGTACTTC
CDR3 protein: CASSLAPDSPEGEQYF

V gene: TRBV6-5
clone size: -
J gene: TRBJ2-7
D gene: TRBD1
CDR3 DNA: TGTGCCAGCTCTCGGACAGGGGGTTCGTACGAGCAGTACTTC
CDR3 protein: CASSRTGGSYEQYF

V gene: TRBV5-6
clone size: -
J gene: TRBJ2-1
D gene: TRBD1
CDR3 DNA: TGTGCCAGCAGCTTGGAGGGGGCGTTTAGTCCCAATGAGCAGTTCTTC
CDR3 protein: CASSLEGAFSPNEQFF

V gene: TRBV7-6
clone size: -
J gene: TRBJ1-1
D gene: -
CDR3 DNA: TGTGCCAGCAGCTGGGAAGGAGGAACTGAAGCTTTCTTT
CDR3 protein: CASSWEGGTEAFF

V gene: TRBV5-6
clone size: -
J gene: TRBJ1-5
D gene: TRBD1
CDR3 DNA: TGTGCCAGCAGCTTGGGGACAGGTAATCAGCCCCAGCATTTT
CDR3 protein: CASSLGTGNQPQHF

V gene: TRBV18
clone size: -
J gene: TRBJ1-1
D gene: -
CDR3 DNA: TGTGCCAGCTCACCGCAGGGGAACACTGAAGCTTTCTTT
CDR3 protein: CASSPQGNTEAFF

V gene: TRBV5-1
clone size: -
J gene: TRBJ2-2
D gene: -
CDR3 DNA: TGCGCCAGCAGCACCACAATGAACACCGGGGAGCTGTTTTTT
CDR3 protein: CASSTTMNTGELFF

V gene: TRBV12-5
clone size: -
J gene: TRBJ1-1
D gene: -
CDR3 DNA: TGTGCTAGTGGTTTGGGGGGGCGGAGATTGAACACTGAAGCTTTCTTT
CDR3 protein: CASGLGGRRLNTEAFF

V gene: TRBV18
clone size: once
J gene: TRBJ1-2
D gene: -
CDR3 DNA: TGTGCCAGCTCACCCCCTGGAGAGTATGGCTACACCTTC
CDR3 protein: CASSPPGEYGYTF

V gene: TRBV4-1
clone size: -
J gene: TRBJ1-2
D gene: TRBD1
CDR3 DNA: TGCGCCAGCAGCCAAGCGCCCGGACAGGGAGGTGTGGGCTACACCTTC
CDR3 protein: CASSQAPGQGGVGYTF

V gene: TRBV18
clone size: once
J gene: TRBJ2-5
D gene: -
CDR3 DNA: TGTGCCAGCTCACCACCGTCTCAGCCTTTGGCGACCCAGTACTTC
CDR3 protein: CASSPPSQPLATQYF

V gene: TRBV7-9
clone size: -
J gene: TRBJ1-4
D gene: -
CDR3 DNA: TGTGCCAGCAGCTTAGACGGCTCTTCTAATGAAAAACTGTTTTTT
CDR3 protein: CASSLDGSSNEKLFF

V gene: TRBV7-9
clone size: -
J gene: TRBJ2-3
D gene: -
CDR3 DNA: TGTGCCAGCAGCTTAGCGCAAGGGGGGATTAGCACAGATACGCAGTATTTT
CDR3 protein: CASSLAQGGISTDTQYF

V gene: TRBV5-1
clone size: -
J gene: TRBJ1-2
D gene: -
CDR3 DNA: TGCGCCAGCAGCTTGGGAGGGGGAAACTATGGCTACACCTTC
CDR3 protein: CASSLGGGNYGYTF

V gene: TRBV28
clone size: -
J gene: TRBJ2-7
D gene: -
CDR3 DNA: TGTGCCAGCACCTTCGCGGACTCACGCTACGAGCAGTACTTC
CDR3 protein: CASTFADSRYEQYF

V gene: TRBV29-1
clone size: few
J gene: TRBJ1-2
D gene: TRBD1
CDR3 DNA: TGCAGCGCTGGCAGGGACAGGGTTACGGGGAACTATGGCTACACCTTC
CDR3 protein: CSAGRDRVTGNYGYTF

V gene: TRBV5-1
clone size: -
J gene: TRBJ1-1
D gene: -
CDR3 DNA: TGCGCCAGCAGCTTGGTGGGATGGGGCACTGAAGCTTTCTTT
CDR3 protein: CASSLVGWGTEAFF

V gene: TRBV5-1
clone size: -
J gene: TRBJ1-2
D gene: -
CDR3 DNA: TGCGCCAGCAGCTTGGGGGACTATGGCTACACCTTC
CDR3 protein: CASSLGDYGYTF

V gene: TRBV29-1
clone size: -
J gene: TRBJ1-1
D gene: -
CDR3 DNA: TGCAGCGTTGAAGATTACCTTACTGAAGCTTTCTTT
CDR3 protein: CSVEDYLTEAFF

V gene: TRBV27
clone size: -
J gene: TRBJ2-6
D gene: -
CDR3 DNA: TGTGCCAGCAGTTTAGGTGGGGCCAACGTCCTGACTTTC
CDR3 protein: CASSLGGANVLTF

V gene: TRBV15
clone size: -
J gene: TRBJ2-3
D gene: -
CDR3 DNA: TGTGCCACTAGCAGCCAAGGGGGGGAGCCAATCACAGATACGCAGTATTTT
CDR3 protein: CATSSQGGEPITDTQYF

V gene: TRBV19
clone size: few
J gene: TRBJ2-7
D gene: -
CDR3 DNA: TGTGCCAGTAGTCCCGGGCGGAGGGCCTACGAGCAGTACTTC
CDR3 protein: CASSPGRRAYEQYF

V gene: TRBV14
clone size: -
J gene: TRBJ2-1
D gene: TRBD2
CDR3 DNA: TGTGCCAGCAGCCAAGTAGCGAGGCTAGCGGGGTACAATGAGCAGTTCTTC
CDR3 protein: CASSQVARLAGYNEQFF

V gene: TRBV7-9
clone size: -
J gene: TRBJ2-1
D gene: -
CDR3 DNA: TGTGCCAGCAGCGTACGTTGGGACACCTCTAGCTCCTACAATGAGCAGTTCTTC
CDR3 protein: CASSVRWDTSSSYNEQFF

V gene: TRBV5-1
clone size: -
J gene: TRBJ1-1
D gene: -
CDR3 DNA: TGCGCCAGCAGCTCACAGGGTGGGGGGACTGAAGCTTTCTTT
CDR3 protein: CASSSQGGGTEAFF